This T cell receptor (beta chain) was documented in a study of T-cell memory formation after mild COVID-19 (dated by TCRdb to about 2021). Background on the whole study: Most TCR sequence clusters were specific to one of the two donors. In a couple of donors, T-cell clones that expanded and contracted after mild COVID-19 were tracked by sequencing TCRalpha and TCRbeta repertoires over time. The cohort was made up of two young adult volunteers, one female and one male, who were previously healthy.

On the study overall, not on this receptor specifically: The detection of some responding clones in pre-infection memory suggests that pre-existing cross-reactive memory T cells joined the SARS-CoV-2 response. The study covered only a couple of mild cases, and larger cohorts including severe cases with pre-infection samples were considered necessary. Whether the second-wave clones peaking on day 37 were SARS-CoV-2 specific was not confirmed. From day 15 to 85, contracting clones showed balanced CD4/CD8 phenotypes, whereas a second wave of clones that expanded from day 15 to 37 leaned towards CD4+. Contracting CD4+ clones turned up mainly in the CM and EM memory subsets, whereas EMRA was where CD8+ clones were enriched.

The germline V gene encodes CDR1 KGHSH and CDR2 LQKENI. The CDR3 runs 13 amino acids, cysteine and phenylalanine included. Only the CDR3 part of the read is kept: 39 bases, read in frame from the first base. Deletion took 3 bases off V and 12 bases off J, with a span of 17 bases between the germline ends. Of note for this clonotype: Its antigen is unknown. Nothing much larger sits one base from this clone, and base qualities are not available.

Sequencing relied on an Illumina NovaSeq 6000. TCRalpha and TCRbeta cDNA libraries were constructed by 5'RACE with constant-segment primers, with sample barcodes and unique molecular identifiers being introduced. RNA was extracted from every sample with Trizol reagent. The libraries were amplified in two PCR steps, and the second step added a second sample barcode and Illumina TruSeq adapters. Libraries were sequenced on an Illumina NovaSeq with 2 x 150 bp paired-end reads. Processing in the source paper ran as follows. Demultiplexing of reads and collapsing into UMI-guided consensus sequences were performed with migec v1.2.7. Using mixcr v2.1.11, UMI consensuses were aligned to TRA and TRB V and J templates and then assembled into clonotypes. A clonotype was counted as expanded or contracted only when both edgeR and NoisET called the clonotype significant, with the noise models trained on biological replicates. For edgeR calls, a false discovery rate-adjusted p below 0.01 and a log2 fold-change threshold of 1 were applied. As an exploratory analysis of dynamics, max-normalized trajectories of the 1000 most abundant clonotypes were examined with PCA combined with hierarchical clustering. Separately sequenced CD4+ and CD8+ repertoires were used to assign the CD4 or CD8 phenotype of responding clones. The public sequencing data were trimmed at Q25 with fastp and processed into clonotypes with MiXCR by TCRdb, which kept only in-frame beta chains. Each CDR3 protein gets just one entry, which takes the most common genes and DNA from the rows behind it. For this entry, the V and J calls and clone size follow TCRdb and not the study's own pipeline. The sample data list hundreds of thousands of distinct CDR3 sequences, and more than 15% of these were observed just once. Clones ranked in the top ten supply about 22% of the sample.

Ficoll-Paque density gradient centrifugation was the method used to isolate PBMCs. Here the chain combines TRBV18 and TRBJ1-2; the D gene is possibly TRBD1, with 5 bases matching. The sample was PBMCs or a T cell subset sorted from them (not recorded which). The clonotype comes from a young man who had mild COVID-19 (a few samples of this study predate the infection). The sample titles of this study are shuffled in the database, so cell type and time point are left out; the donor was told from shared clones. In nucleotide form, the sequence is TGTGCCAGCTCACCCACCTCACAGGAGGGCCACACCTTC. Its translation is CASSPTSQEGHTF.